This T cell receptor (beta chain) was captured in a study of response to subunit inactivated influenza vaccine. Notes on the study in general: It was the authors' suggestion that each seasonal influenza vaccination recruits few new T cells.

Concerning this clonotype itself: As yet, its antigen is unknown.

In TCRdb, the RT-PCR reads were re-called with MiXCR into one record per CDR3 protein. The sample yields more than 550,000 distinct CDR3 sequences, 12% seen once. The material was PBMCs from blood, obtained on the day of vaccination. The sequence was collected from a man in his fifties who received an inactivated influenza vaccine.

CDR3 region: CASRDHLYEQYF. CDR3 bases: TGTGCCAGCAGGGACCATCTATACGAGCAGTACTTC. The rearrangement links TRBV6-2 or TRBV6-3 to TRBJ2-7; D remains unclear. The V end lost 6 bases, the J end lost 4 bases, and 10 bases lay between the germline ends. This CDR3 is 12 amino acids long. The germline CDR1 and CDR2 sequences are MNHEY and SVGEGT.